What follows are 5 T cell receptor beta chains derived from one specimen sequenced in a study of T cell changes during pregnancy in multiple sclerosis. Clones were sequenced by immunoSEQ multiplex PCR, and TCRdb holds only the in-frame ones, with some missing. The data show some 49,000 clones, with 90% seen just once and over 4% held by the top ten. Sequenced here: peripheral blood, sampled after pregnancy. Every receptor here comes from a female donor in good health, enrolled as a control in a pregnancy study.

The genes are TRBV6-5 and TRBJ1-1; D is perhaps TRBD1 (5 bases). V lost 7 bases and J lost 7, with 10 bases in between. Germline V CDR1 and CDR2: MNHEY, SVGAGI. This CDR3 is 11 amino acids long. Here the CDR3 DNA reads TGTGCCAGCATTGGGGGGGGTGAAGCTTTCTTT. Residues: CASIGGGEAFF.

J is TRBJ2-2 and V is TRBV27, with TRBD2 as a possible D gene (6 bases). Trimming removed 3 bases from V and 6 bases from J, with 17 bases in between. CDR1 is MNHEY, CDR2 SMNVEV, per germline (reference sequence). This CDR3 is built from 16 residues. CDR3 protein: CASSLGPAWGAGELFF. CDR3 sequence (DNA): TGTGCCAGCAGTTTGGGACCGGCCTGGGGGGCCGGGGAGCTGTTTTTT.

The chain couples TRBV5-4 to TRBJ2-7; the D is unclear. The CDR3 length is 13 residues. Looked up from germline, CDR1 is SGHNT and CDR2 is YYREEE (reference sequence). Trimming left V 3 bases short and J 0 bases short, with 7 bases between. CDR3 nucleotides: TGTGCCAGCAGCTCTGGCAGCTCCTACGAGCAGTACTTC. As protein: CASSSGSSYEQYF.

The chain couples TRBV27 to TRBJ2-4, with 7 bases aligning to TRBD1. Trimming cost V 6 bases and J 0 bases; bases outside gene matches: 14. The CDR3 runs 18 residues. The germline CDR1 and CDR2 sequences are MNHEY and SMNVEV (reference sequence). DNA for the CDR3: TGTGCCAGCAGATCCCCTCTCCGACAGGGCCAAGCCAAAAACATTCAGTACTTC. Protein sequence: CASRSPLRQGQAKNIQYF.

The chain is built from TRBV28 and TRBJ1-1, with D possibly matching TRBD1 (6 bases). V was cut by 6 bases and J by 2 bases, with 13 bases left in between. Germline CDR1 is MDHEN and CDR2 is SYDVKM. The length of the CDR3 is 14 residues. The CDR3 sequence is CASSQPRGNTEAFF. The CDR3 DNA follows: TGTGCCAGCAGCCAACCCAGGGGCAACACTGAAGCTTTCTTT.